One TCR beta chain is described in this entry. As yet, its antigen is unknown. The data were taken from a study of T cells in narcolepsy. For the study at large: Healthy controls were enrolled alongside patients with narcolepsy type 1 or type 2.

Germline loops: CDR1 GTSNPN, CDR2 SVGIG (reference sequence). V lost 2 bases, J lost 6 bases, and 13 bases lay in between. This CDR3 is built from 13 residues. Profiling relied on immunoSEQ multiplex PCR, and the TCRdb table lists in-frame clones only, not all of them. The table has roughly 35,000 clones, roughly 84% seen once; the top ten hold roughly 1.6%. Study-level findings and limits: No autoreactive T cell clone sequences appeared in some memory CD4+ repertoires. Blood of same and different patients, but not healthy controls, reportedly held recurring autoreactive clonotypes. Same-patient CSF and blood CD4+ T cell clonotypes included HCRT-specific and TRIB2-specific autoreactive ones.

The sample taken for sequencing was CD45RA- memory CD4+ T cells from PBMCs. The TCR originated in a human donor with narcolepsy. The chain carries TRBV30 and TRBJ1-2; no firm D call. CDR3 in DNA: TGTGCCTGGAGTTTGCCGGCTCTAAATGGCTACACCTTC. Translated, it gives CAWSLPALNGYTF.